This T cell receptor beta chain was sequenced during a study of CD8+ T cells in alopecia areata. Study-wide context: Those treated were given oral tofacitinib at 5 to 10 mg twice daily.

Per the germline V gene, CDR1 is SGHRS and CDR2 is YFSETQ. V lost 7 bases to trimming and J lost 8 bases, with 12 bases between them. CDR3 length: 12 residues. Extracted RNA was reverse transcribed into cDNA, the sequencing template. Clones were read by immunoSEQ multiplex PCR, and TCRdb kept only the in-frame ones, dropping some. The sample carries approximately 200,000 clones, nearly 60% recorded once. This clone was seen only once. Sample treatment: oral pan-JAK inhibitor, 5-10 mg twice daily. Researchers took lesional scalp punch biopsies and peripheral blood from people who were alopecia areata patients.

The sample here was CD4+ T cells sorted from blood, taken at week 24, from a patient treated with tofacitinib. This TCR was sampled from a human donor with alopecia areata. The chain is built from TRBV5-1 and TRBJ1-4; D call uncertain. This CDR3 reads CASHEGWEKLFF. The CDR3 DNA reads TGCGCCAGCCACGAAGGGTGGGAAAAACTGTTTTTT.